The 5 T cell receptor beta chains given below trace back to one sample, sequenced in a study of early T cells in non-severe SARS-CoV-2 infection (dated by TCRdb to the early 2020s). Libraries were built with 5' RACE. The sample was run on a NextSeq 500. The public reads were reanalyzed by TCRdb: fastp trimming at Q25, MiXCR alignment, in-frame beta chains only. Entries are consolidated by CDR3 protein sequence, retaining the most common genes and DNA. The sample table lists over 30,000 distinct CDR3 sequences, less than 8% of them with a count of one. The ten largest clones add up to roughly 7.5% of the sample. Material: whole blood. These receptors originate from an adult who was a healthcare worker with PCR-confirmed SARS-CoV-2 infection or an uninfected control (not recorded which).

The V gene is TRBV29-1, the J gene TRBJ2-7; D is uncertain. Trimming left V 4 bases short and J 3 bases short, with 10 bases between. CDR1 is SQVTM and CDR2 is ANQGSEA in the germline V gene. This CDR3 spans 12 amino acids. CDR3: CSVAPDRYEQYF. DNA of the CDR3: TGCAGCGTTGCGCCAGACCGCTACGAGCAGTACTTC.

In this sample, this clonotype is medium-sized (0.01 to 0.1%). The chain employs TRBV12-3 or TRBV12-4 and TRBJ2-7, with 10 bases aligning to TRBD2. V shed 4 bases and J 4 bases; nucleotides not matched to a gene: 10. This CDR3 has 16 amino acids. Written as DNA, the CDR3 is TGTGCCAGCAGTTCGGGGCGAACTAGCGGGGCTTACGAGCAGTACTTC. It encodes CASSSGRTSGAYEQYF.

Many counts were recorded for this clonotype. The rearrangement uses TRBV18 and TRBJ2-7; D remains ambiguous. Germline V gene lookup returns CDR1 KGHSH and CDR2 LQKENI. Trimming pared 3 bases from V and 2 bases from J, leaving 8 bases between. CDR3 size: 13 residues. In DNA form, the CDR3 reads TGTGCCAGCTCACCGGCGGAAACCTACGAGCAGTACTTC. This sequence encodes CASSPAETYEQYF.

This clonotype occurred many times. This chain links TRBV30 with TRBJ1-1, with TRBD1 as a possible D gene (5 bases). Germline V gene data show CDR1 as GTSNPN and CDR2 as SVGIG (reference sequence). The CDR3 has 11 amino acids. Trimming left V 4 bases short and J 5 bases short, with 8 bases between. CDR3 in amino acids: CAWTGLTEAFF. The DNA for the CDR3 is TGTGCCTGGACAGGGTTGACTGAAGCTTTCTTT. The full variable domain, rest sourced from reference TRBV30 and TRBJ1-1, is SQTIHQWPATLVQPVGSPLSLECTVEGTSNPNLYWYRQAAGRGLQLLFYSVGIGQISSEVPQNLSASRPQDRQFILSSKKLLLSDSGFYLCAWTGLTEAFFGQGTRLTVV.

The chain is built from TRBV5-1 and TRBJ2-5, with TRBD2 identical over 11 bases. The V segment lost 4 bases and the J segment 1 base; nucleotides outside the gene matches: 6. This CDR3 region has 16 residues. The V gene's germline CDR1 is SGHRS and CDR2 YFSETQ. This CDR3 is CASSTGSGGAQETQYF. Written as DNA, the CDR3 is TGCGCCAGCAGCACGGGTAGCGGGGGGGCCCAAGAGACCCAGTACTTC. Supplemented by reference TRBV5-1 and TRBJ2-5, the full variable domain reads KAGVTQTPRYLIKTRGQQVTLSCSPISGHRSVSWYQQTPGQGLQFLFEYFSETQRNKGNFPGRFSGRQFSNSRSEMNVSTLELGDSALYLCASSTGSGGAQETQYFGPGTRLLVL.